Below, 28 T cell receptor beta chains from the same sample are listed, as sequenced in a study of blood T cell repertoires in COVID-19 (TCRdb year 2020). The library was generated by the immunoSEQ multiplex PCR assay. In TCRdb, the immuneACCESS table is reduced to in-frame sequences with V and J assigned. These tables do not hold every clone; where another copy was compared, an unresolved V gene accounts for under half, and the others remain unexplained. Counted in this sample were around 270,000 clones; about 91% of them appeared once. The ten largest clonotypes hold under 3% of the sample. Sample: peripheral blood. The receptors derive from a person aged 18 to 35 with COVID-19, enrolled during active disease.

The CDR3 region has the DNA TGTGCCAGCAGCGCCGGACAGGACCTAAATGAAAAACTGTTTTTT. Amino acid sequence: CASSAGQDLNEKLFF. The rearrangement joins TRBV5-4 to TRBJ1-4, with TRBD1 matching 7 bases. The CDR3 runs 15 residues. Germline trimming cut 4 bases from V and 5 bases from J; bases unmatched to any gene: 8. Looked up from germline, CDR1 is SGHNT and CDR2 is YYREEE (reference sequence).

The genes are TRBV9 and TRBJ2-1; 11 nucleotides agree with TRBD2. This CDR3 has 15 residues. The germline V gene has CDR1 SGDLS and CDR2 YYNGEE. V was pared by 3 bases and J by 5 bases, with 4 bases of the junction left unmatched. The CDR3 loop reads CASSAKTSGNNEQFF. The CDR3 bases are TGTGCCAGCAGCGCTAAGACTAGCGGGAACAATGAGCAGTTCTTC. The full variable domain, its missing parts supplied by reference TRBV9 and TRBJ2-1, is DSGVTQTPKHLITATGQRVTLRCSPRSGDLSVYWYQQSLDQGLQFLIQYYNGEERAKGNILERFSAQQFPDLHSELNLSSLELGDSALYFCASSAKTSGNNEQFFGPGTRLTVL.

The rearrangement links TRBV4-1 to TRBJ1-1; 8 bases are a match to TRBD1. The CDR3 extends over 16 amino acids. Looked up from germline, CDR1 is MGHRA and CDR2 is YSYEKL. J was trimmed by 5 bases and V by 2 bases; bases with no gene match: 10. CDR3 nucleotide sequence: TGCGCCAGCAGCCAATACAACGACAGGGGATATACTGAAGCTTTCTTT. Its translation is CASSQYNDRGYTEAFF.

The chain is built from TRBV6-5 and TRBJ1-2; D not resolved. V was shortened by 4 bases and J by 7 bases, with 13 bases between the two germline ends. Per germline, CDR1 MNHEY and CDR2 SVGAGI. The CDR3 length is 13 residues. Here the CDR3 reads CASSWAARGGYTF. CDR3 DNA sequence: TGTGCCAGCAGTTGGGCCGCGCGTGGTGGCTACACCTTC.

The chain recombines TRBV13 with TRBJ1-6, with D perhaps matching TRBD1 (6 bases). This CDR3 spans 16 amino acids. Germline CDR1 and CDR2: PRHDT and FYEKMQ (reference sequence). The germline V and J ends were trimmed by 0 bases and 4 bases, with 10 bases remaining between them. The CDR3: CASSLGGGPYNSPLHF. The CDR3 nucleotides read TGTGCCAGCAGCTTAGGTGGGGGCCCTTATAATTCACCCCTCCACTTT.

This chain uses TRBV7-8 with TRBJ2-2, with 8 nucleotides matching TRBD1. Per germline, CDR1 SGHVS and CDR2 FQNEAQ. CDR3 length equals 16 residues. V gave up 1 base and J gave up 5 bases; unmatched junction bases: 6. The CDR3: CASSLVQGALTGELFF. Written as DNA, the CDR3 is TGTGCCAGCAGCTTAGTGCAGGGGGCTTTGACCGGGGAGCTGTTTTTT.

The chain is built from TRBV6-5 and TRBJ1-5; no clear D. With 0 bases removed from V and 3 bases from J, the gap between germline ends came to 6 bases. The CDR3 spans 14 residues. The germline V gene encodes CDR1 MNHEY and CDR2 SVGAGI. The CDR3 DNA sequence: TGTGCCAGCAGTTACTCCAGGTTCAATCAGCCCCAGCATTTT. Protein: CASSYSRFNQPQHF.

Concerning this clone itself: Other DNA sequences within the sample encode an identical CDR3. The V gene is TRBV11-2, the J gene TRBJ1-3; weak D call: TRBD1 (6 bases). The length of the CDR3 is 14 residues. Germline V gene lookup returns CDR1 SGHAT and CDR2 FQNNGV. Trimming stripped 2 bases from V and 1 base from J, with 6 bases between. The CDR3 spells CASSLTGSGNTIYF. Written as DNA, the CDR3 is TGTGCCAGCAGCTTAACAGGGTCTGGAAACACCATATATTTT.

The V gene is TRBV9, the J gene TRBJ2-7; the D gene is possibly TRBD2 (5 bases). Looked up from germline, CDR1 is SGDLS and CDR2 is YYNGEE. The CDR3 sequence is 13 residues long. The V and J ends lost 2 bases and 2 bases respectively, with 8 bases between them. The CDR3 loop reads CASSVGDTYEQYF. DNA of the CDR3: TGTGCCAGCAGCGTCGGGGATACCTACGAGCAGTACTTC.

This clone was seen a single time. V gene TRBV2 combines with J gene TRBJ2-1; 9 bases are shared with TRBD1. Trimming at V came to 4 bases and at J to 15 bases, leaving 7 bases not matched to a gene. This CDR3 comprises 12 residues. Germline V lookup: CDR1 SNHLY, CDR2 FYNNEI. CDR3 loop: CASSGTGGPPFF. The CDR3 DNA reads TGTGCCAGCAGTGGAACAGGGGGCCCGCCGTTCTTC.

The rearrangement links TRBV14 to TRBJ2-5; 7 bases agree with TRBD2. The CDR3 totals 14 residues. Germline V gene data show CDR1 as SGHDN and CDR2 as FVKESK. V was pared by 0 bases and J by 7 bases, with 5 bases of the junction left unmatched. The CDR3 DNA sequence: TGTGCCAGCAGCCAAGATTTTGGGGGGGTGACCCAGTACTTC. Translated: CASSQDFGGVTQYF.

This chain joins TRBV28 and TRBJ1-2, with 7 bases lining up with TRBD1. This CDR3 comprises 15 residues. CDR1 is MDHEN and CDR2 is SYDVKM in the germline V gene. V was pared by 7 bases and J by 8 bases, with 16 bases of the junction left unmatched. The DNA of the CDR3 is TGTGCCAGCACCCTAGCCGGGACAGAACGAGCCGGCTACACCTTC. Protein: CASTLAGTERAGYTF.

The rearrangement links TRBV5-5 to TRBJ1-2; a possible D gene is TRBD1 (5 bases). Between the trimmed V and J ends, which lost 0 bases and 0 bases, there was a span of 21 bases. Germline-derived CDR1 and CDR2 are SGHKS and YYEKEE (reference sequence). The length of the CDR3 is 19 residues. The DNA of the CDR3 is TGTGCCAGCAGCTTGGCCGGGTGGGTCCTCAAAGGGGCTAACTATGGCTACACCTTC. Encoded protein: CASSLAGWVLKGANYGYTF.

This chain joins TRBV11-2 and TRBJ2-7, with D maybe TRBD2 (5 bases). V lost 1 base and J lost 4, with 14 bases in between. Germline lookup yields CDR1 SGHAT and CDR2 FQNNGV. The CDR3 runs 15 residues. The CDR3 DNA reads as TGTGCCAGCAGCTTAGGGCCAGCGGAACCTTACGAGCAGTACTTC. Residues: CASSLGPAEPYEQYF. Complete variable domain (other parts from reference TRBV11-2 and TRBJ2-7): EAGVAQSPRYKIIEKRQSVAFWCNPISGHATLYWYQQILGQGPKLLIQFQNNGVVDDSQLPKDRFSAERLKGVDSTLKIQPAKLEDSAVYLCASSLGPAEPYEQYFGPGTRLTVT.

The chain joins TRBV14 to TRBJ2-7; no reliable D call. Germline CDR1 is SGHDN and CDR2 is FVKESK. V was trimmed by 4 bases and J by 3 bases, leaving 7 bases between them. The CDR3 runs to 12 residues. DNA of the CDR3: TGTGCCAGCAGCCCCTCGGGCTACGAGCAGTACTTC. Translation: CASSPSGYEQYF.

This chain links TRBV2 with TRBJ1-5; 11 bases fit TRBD1. The ends lost 9 bases at V and 6 bases at J; junction bases unmatched: 4. CDR3 length: 13 amino acids. Germline assignment: CDR1 SNHLY and CDR2 FYNNEI. CDR3 in amino acids: CASEGTGGQPQHF. CDR3 bases: TGTGCCAGTGAAGGGACAGGGGGTCAGCCCCAGCATTTT.

This sequence joins TRBV4-2 and TRBJ2-4, with TRBD2 matching over 9 bases. The CDR3 has 18 residues. V was clipped by 4 bases and J by 4 bases; unmatched bases: 14. The germline CDR1 and CDR2 sequences are LGHNA and YNFKEQ. CDR3 in amino acids: CASSPNGAGGSWKNIQYF. Here the CDR3 DNA reads TGTGCCAGCAGCCCTAACGGAGCGGGAGGAAGTTGGAAAAACATTCAGTACTTC.

The chain employs TRBV24-1 and TRBJ1-1; a weak D match, TRBD1 (5 bases). The germline V gene has CDR1 KGHDR and CDR2 SFDVKD. CDR3 length: 13 residues. V was clipped by 3 bases and J by 7 bases, with 11 bases between them. CDR3: CATSDRPGNEAFF. The CDR3, as DNA: TGTGCCACCAGTGATCGCCCAGGGAATGAAGCTTTCTTT.

This clone showed up just once. The chain links TRBV7-8 to TRBJ2-7; 10 positions match TRBD2. V dropped 4 bases and J dropped 4; count of bases not matched to a gene: 4. Germline CDR1 SGHVS, CDR2 FQNEAQ. This CDR3 region has 14 residues. CDR3 in amino acids: CASSSSGSLYEQYF. DNA for the CDR3: TGTGCCAGCAGCTCTAGCGGGAGCCTGTACGAGCAGTACTTC.

This clone has more than one count but fewer than ten. The chain carries TRBV6-4 and TRBJ2-2; D is perhaps TRBD1 (5 bases). V was trimmed by 3 bases and J by 3 bases, leaving 14 bases between them. This CDR3 spans 16 amino acids. Germline lookup yields CDR1 MRHNA and CDR2 SNTAGT. The CDR3 DNA reads as TGTGCCAGCAGTGAAAGGGGTGCCGAGGACACCGGGGAGCTGTTTTTT. It translates to CASSERGAEDTGELFF.

Details on this clone: Germline and junction disagree at one end, which may indicate a read error. The V call is TRBV13, the J call TRBJ1-6; maybe TRBD1 (6 bases). This CDR3 contains 13 residues. In germline, CDR1 is PRHDT, CDR2 FYEKMQ (reference sequence). The CDR3 here is CASSLGGAAPLHF. The CDR3 DNA reads TGTGCCAGCAGCCTAGGGGGGGCTGCACCCCTCCACTTT.

Comment on this clone: Additional DNA sequences in this sample encode the identical CDR3. CDR3 sequence: CASSLQGGYGYTF. CDR3 DNA sequence: TGTGCCAGCAGCTTGCAGGGGGGTTATGGCTACACCTTC. J is TRBJ1-2 and V is TRBV27; 7 bases fit TRBD1. This CDR3 spans 13 amino acids. Germline trimming cut 6 bases from V and 5 bases from J; bases unmatched to any gene: 6. Germline CDR1 and CDR2: MNHEY and SMNVEV (reference sequence).

The rearrangement uses TRBV7-8 and TRBJ2-7; 9 bases agree with TRBD2. The germline V gene encodes CDR1 SGHVS and CDR2 FQNEAQ. V gave up 2 bases and J gave up 2 bases; unmatched junction bases: 13. The CDR3 has 18 residues. This CDR3 reads CASSLIPFSGGRTYEQYF. As DNA, the CDR3 is TGTGCCAGCAGCTTAATCCCCTTTAGCGGGGGAAGAACCTACGAGCAGTACTTC.

The chain employs TRBV1 and TRBJ2-5; the table's D call, TRBD2, has no DNA check behind it. TRBV1 is reported as a pseudogene. The CDR3 has 14 amino acids. Here the CDR3 reads CTSSQGKRQETQYF. DNA of the CDR3: TGCACCAGCAGCCAAGGGAAGCGCCAAGAGACCCAGTACTTC.

The chain uses TRBV29-1 and TRBJ2-7; tentative D call: TRBD2 (5 bases). V was pared by 5 bases and J by 2 bases, with 13 bases between. The germline CDR1 and CDR2 sequences are SQVTM and ANQGSEA. This CDR3 has 13 residues. CDR3: CSVRGPFAYEQYF. The CDR3 DNA is TGCAGCGTTCGAGGGCCTTTCGCCTACGAGCAGTACTTC.

The V call is TRBV2, the J call TRBJ2-2; the match to TRBD1 covers 7 bases. V was clipped by 3 bases and J by 6 bases; unmatched bases: 31. The CDR3 has 23 residues. The germline V gene encodes CDR1 SNHLY and CDR2 FYNNEI. CDR3 in DNA: TGTGCCAGCAGTGATTTCGGTTTGGGGATTCTTGGGACAGTCAACATGACGTCCGGGGAGCTGTTTTTT. The encoded protein is CASSDFGLGILGTVNMTSGELFF.

The chain uses TRBV7-2 and TRBJ1-2; the D gene is possibly TRBD1 (6 bases). CDR3 length: 15 amino acids. The germline CDR1 and CDR2 sequences are SGHTA and FQGNSA. V shed 2 bases and J shed 1 base, with 11 bases lying between them. The CDR3 DNA reads as TGTGCCAGCAGCTTACTACAGGGTGGTAACTATGGCTACACCTTC. Its protein product is CASSLLQGGNYGYTF.

The chain joins TRBV6-5 to TRBJ1-1; tentative D call: TRBD1 (6 bases). Germline V lookup: CDR1 MNHEY, CDR2 SVGAGI. The CDR3 sequence is 13 residues long. V lost 4 bases and J lost 11, with 17 bases in between. CDR3 coding DNA: TGTGCCAGCAGTTTTGACCGGGACACTAGGGCTTTCTTT. Protein sequence: CASSFDRDTRAFF.